The 8 T cell receptor beta chains in this list originate from one sample, sequenced in a study of cytomegalovirus exposure and HLA in healthy donors. In the PCR, 60 Vbeta and 13 Jbeta primers were used. The assay was immunoSEQ multiplex PCR, and TCRdb's table has in-frame clones only and misses some. The table lists roughly 200,000 clones, about four fifths of them singletons. Sequenced sample: PBMCs. The origin of the receptors is a female donor in good health and CMV-seronegative.

V and J are TRBV30 and TRBJ2-1, with D unclear. Trimming pared 3 bases from V and 4 bases from J, leaving 13 bases between. The germline V gene encodes CDR1 GTSNPN and CDR2 SVGIG (reference sequence). The CDR3 contains 14 residues. The CDR3 nucleotides read TGTGCCTGGAGCCACTCCGCGGAGTACAATGAGCAGTTCTTC. Its translation: CAWSHSAEYNEQFF.

Only one count was recorded for this clone. V and J are TRBV4-1 and TRBJ2-1; TRBD1 might be the D (6 bases). The ends were cut back, 2 bases at V and 8 bases at J, with 13 bases in the middle. The length of the CDR3 is 14 residues. Germline V gives CDR1 MGHRA, CDR2 YSYEKL. The CDR3 is CASSQRDRFDEQFF. The CDR3 DNA follows: TGCGCCAGCAGCCAACGTGACAGGTTCGATGAGCAGTTCTTC.

The rearrangement links TRBV10-2 to TRBJ1-1; D unresolved. The CDR3 contains 14 residues. V shed 1 base and J shed 3 bases, with 9 bases lying between them. Germline V gene data show CDR1 as WSHSY and CDR2 as SAAADI. The CDR3 here is CASSEYGDYTEAFF. The CDR3 nucleotides read TGCGCCAGCAGTGAGTACGGAGACTACACTGAAGCTTTCTTT.

The rearrangement uses TRBV6-5 and TRBJ2-1; D is possibly TRBD2 (6 bases). V gave up 2 bases and J gave up 8 bases, with 10 bases separating them. Looked up from germline, CDR1 is MNHEY and CDR2 is SVGAGI. The CDR3 loop spans 13 amino acids. Here the CDR3 reads CASSYMGGDEQFF. The CDR3 DNA reads TGTGCCAGCAGTTACATGGGCGGGGATGAGCAGTTCTTC.

The V and J genes are TRBV11-2 and TRBJ2-1, with 8 bases that match TRBD2. V lost 6 bases and J lost 7; bases outside the gene matches: 8. From germline, CDR1 is SGHAT and CDR2 FQNNGV. This CDR3 is built from 14 residues. The CDR3: CASRDSGTKNEQFF. CDR3 DNA sequence: TGTGCCAGCAGAGATAGCGGGACTAAAAATGAGCAGTTCTTC.

The genes are TRBV11-3 and TRBJ2-4, with a weak D call TRBD1 (5 bases). V gave up 4 bases and J gave up 4 bases, with 8 bases separating them. The CDR3 loop spans 13 amino acids. Germline V gives CDR1 SGHNT, CDR2 YENEEA. CDR3 DNA: TGTGCCAGCAGCTCCAGACAGAAAAACATTCAGTACTTC. It encodes CASSSRQKNIQYF.

This chain joins TRBV11-2 and TRBJ1-4, with a weak D call TRBD1 (5 bases). V gave up 5 bases and J gave up 5 bases, with 12 bases separating them. CDR3 length: 14 residues. Germline V gene sequence: CDR1 SGHAT, CDR2 FQNNGV. The DNA of the CDR3 is TGTGCCAGCAGCCGGACACAGATGAATGAAAAACTGTTTTTT. The encoded protein is CASSRTQMNEKLFF.

This clone appeared many times. The chain joins TRBV11-3 to TRBJ2-5; D not resolved. Trimming cost V 3 bases and J 5 bases, with 10 bases left between them. CDR1 is SGHNT and CDR2 is YENEEA in the germline V gene. This CDR3 comprises 13 residues. CDR3 protein: CASSFSVWETQYF. The CDR3 nucleotides are TGTGCCAGCAGCTTTTCGGTTTGGGAGACCCAGTACTTC.